Presented here are 19 T cell receptor beta chains from one specimen sequenced in a study of cytotoxic CD8 clonotypes in ibrutinib-treated CLL. The protocol was immunoSEQ multiplex PCR, while the TCRdb copy is restricted to in-frame clones and leaves out a portion. This sample has 200,000 to 250,000 clones, with roughly three quarters found just once. The starting material was PBMCs, obtained after 12 months of ibrutinib treatment. Receptor source: a human donor with chronic lymphocytic leukemia.

The chain is built from TRBV5-4 and TRBJ1-1, with D unresolved. CDR3 length equals 14 residues. The germline V and J ends were trimmed by 4 bases and 1 base, with 11 bases remaining between them. Germline assignment: CDR1 SGHNT and CDR2 YYREEE (reference sequence). This CDR3 is CASSPWRKNTEAFF. CDR3 DNA: TGTGCCAGCAGCCCTTGGCGGAAGAACACTGAAGCTTTCTTT.

The chain recombines TRBV18 with TRBJ2-2; TRBD1 aligns across 8 bases. The V gene's germline CDR1 is KGHSH and CDR2 LQKENI. The CDR3 runs to 16 residues. J was trimmed by 5 bases and V by 5 bases; bases with no gene match: 10. The CDR3 loop reads CASSLSGGARTGELFF. DNA of the CDR3: TGTGCCAGCTCATTATCAGGGGGCGCGCGGACCGGGGAGCTGTTTTTT.

This clone was detected a few times. This chain connects TRBV28 to TRBJ1-1, with a tentative D call TRBD1 (5 bases). With 4 bases removed from V and 1 base from J, the gap between germline ends came to 13 bases. This CDR3 spans 15 amino acids. Germline loops: CDR1 MDHEN, CDR2 SYDVKM. Here the CDR3 DNA reads TGTGCCAGCAGTTCGTACAGGCGTGCGAACACTGAAGCTTTCTTT. Protein sequence: CASSSYRRANTEAFF.

This chain uses TRBV30 with TRBJ1-1; D is unresolved. Trimming removed 3 bases from V and 5 bases from J, with 10 bases in between. CDR3 length equals 12 residues. Germline V gene sequence: CDR1 GTSNPN, CDR2 SVGIG (reference sequence). Written as DNA, the CDR3 is TGTGCCTGGAGCGTCCGGAGGACTGAAGCTTTCTTT. It encodes CAWSVRRTEAFF. Variable domain in full (rest from reference TRBV30 and TRBJ1-1): SQTIHQWPATLVQPVGSPLSLECTVEGTSNPNLYWYRQAAGRGLQLLFYSVGIGQISSEVPQNLSASRPQDRQFILSSKKLLLSDSGFYLCAWSVRRTEAFFGQGTRLTVV.

The chain couples TRBV30 to TRBJ2-7; a weak D match, TRBD2 (5 bases). Trimming pared 3 bases from V and 6 bases from J, leaving 18 bases between. Germline CDR1 is GTSNPN and CDR2 is SVGIG (reference sequence). The CDR3 length is 14 residues. This CDR3 is CAWRIRGPLREQYF. CDR3 DNA sequence: TGTGCCTGGAGGATAAGAGGGCCTTTGCGCGAGCAGTACTTC.

This clone was recorded a few times. The chain employs TRBV25-1 and TRBJ1-1, with D uncertain. V dropped 6 bases and J dropped 2 bases, with 16 bases sitting between them. This CDR3 has 15 residues. The germline V gene has CDR1 MGHDK and CDR2 SYGVNS. The CDR3 spells CASSGERVGNTEAFF. As DNA, the CDR3 is TGTGCCAGCAGCGGGGAGAGGGTGGGAAACACTGAAGCTTTCTTT.

The chain recombines TRBV2 with TRBJ1-5, with a tentative D call TRBD1 (5 bases). With 3 bases removed from V and 5 bases from J, the gap between germline ends came to 11 bases. The CDR3 has 14 amino acids. The germline CDR1 and CDR2 sequences are SNHLY and FYNNEI. The CDR3 loop is CASSDWQGHQPQHF. In DNA form, the CDR3 reads TGTGCCAGCAGTGATTGGCAGGGCCATCAGCCCCAGCATTTT.

The chain links TRBV9 to TRBJ1-3, with D uncertain. CDR1 and CDR2 from the germline V gene are SGDLS and YYNGEE. CDR3 length: 16 amino acids. V was pared by 0 bases and J by 4 bases, with 14 bases between. CDR3 loop: CASSVEPGTLGNTIYF. Here the CDR3 DNA reads TGTGCCAGCAGCGTAGAACCGGGAACACTAGGAAACACCATATATTTT.

CDR3 sequence (DNA): TGTGCCAGCAGCCCCAAAGGGGCGGGAGGGCCCTACGAGCAGTACTTC. Encoded protein: CASSPKGAGGPYEQYF. The V and J genes are TRBV7-2 and TRBJ2-7; the match to TRBD2 covers 9 bases. V shed 5 bases and J 2 bases; nucleotides not matched to a gene: 10. The CDR3 consists of 16 residues. CDR1 is SGHTA and CDR2 is FQGNSA in the germline V gene.

The chain's CDR3 is CATGGDRYNEQFF. The CDR3 coding sequence is TGTGCAACCGGAGGGGACAGATACAATGAGCAGTTCTTC. The chain links TRBV19 to TRBJ2-1; TRBD1 is a possible D gene (7 bases). CDR1 and CDR2 from the germline V gene are LNHDA and SQIVND (reference sequence). The CDR3 consists of 13 residues.

The table lists this clone with a count of one. Here the CDR3 DNA reads TGCAGCGTTGTGGGGCAGGGTTCCTCTGGGGCCAACGTCCTGACTTTC. Encoded protein: CSVVGQGSSGANVLTF. The V and J genes are TRBV29-1 and TRBJ2-6; D might be TRBD1 (5 bases). The CDR3 length is 16 residues. V was trimmed by 4 bases and J by 0 bases, leaving 13 bases between them. Germline CDR1 and CDR2: SQVTM and ANQGSEA. The whole variable domain, remainder taken from reference TRBV29-1 and TRBJ2-6, is SAVISQKPSRDICQRGTSLTIQCQVDSQVTMMFWYRQQPGQSLTLIATANQGSEATYESGFVIDKFPISRPNLTFSTLTVSNMSPEDSSIYLCSVVGQGSSGANVLTFGAGSRLTVL.

This clone came up a few times. This chain joins TRBV7-2 and TRBJ2-7; D uncertain. The CDR3 length is 12 residues. Trimming stripped 5 bases from V and 6 bases from J, with 11 bases between. From germline, CDR1 is SGHTA and CDR2 FQGNSA. In DNA, the CDR3 is TGTGCCAGCAGCCCCGGACGGGTCGAGCAGTACTTC. Protein: CASSPGRVEQYF. Variable domain in full (rest from reference TRBV7-2 and TRBJ2-7): GAGVSQSPSNKVTEKGKDVELRCDPISGHTALYWYRQSLGQGLEFLIYFQGNSAPDKSGLPSDRFSAERTGGSVSTLTIQRTQQEDSAVYLCASSPGRVEQYFGPGTRLTVT.

V gene TRBV11-2 combines with J gene TRBJ2-2; TRBD1 matches at 7 bases. The V and J ends lost 5 bases and 0 bases, in that order; junction bases with no gene match: 3. Germline CDR1 SGHAT, CDR2 FQNNGV. The CDR3 is 15 amino acids. The CDR3 coding sequence is TGTGCCAGCAGCCGACAGGGTACGAACACCGGGGAGCTGTTTTTT. Translation gives CASSRQGTNTGELFF.

V is TRBV10-2 and J is TRBJ1-1; no definite D call. Trimming removed 2 bases at V and 1 base at J, with 8 bases between. The germline CDR1 and CDR2 sequences are WSHSY and SAAADI. The CDR3 runs to 14 residues. CDR3 residues: CASSEDKPNTEAFF. The DNA for the CDR3 is TGCGCCAGCAGTGAGGACAAGCCGAACACTGAAGCTTTCTTT.

Points on this clone: Given a much more abundant clone one base away, this may be a read error. This chain connects TRBV7-2 to TRBJ1-2; 10 bases match TRBD1. This CDR3 has 14 amino acids. Per germline, CDR1 SGHTA and CDR2 FQGNSA. V trimming: 5 bases; J trimming: 3 bases; junction bases outside the gene matches: 3. The CDR3 here is CASSPGTGDYGYTF. The CDR3 DNA reads as TGTGCCAGCAGCCCCGGGACAGGGGACTATGGCTACACCTTC.

The gene calls are TRBV5-6 and TRBJ2-3; D is unclear. The CDR3 has 13 amino acids. Trimming removed 0 bases from V and 3 bases from J, with 5 bases in between. Germline V CDR1 and CDR2: SGHDT, YYEEEE. CDR3 sequence: CASSLVPTDTQYF. In DNA form, the CDR3 reads TGTGCCAGCAGCTTGGTGCCTACAGATACGCAGTATTTT. Filled out from reference TRBV5-6 and TRBJ2-3, the complete variable domain reads DAGVTQSPTHLIKTRGQQVTLRCSPKSGHDTVSWYQQALGQGPQFIFQYYEEEERQRGNFPDRFSGHQFPNYSSELNVNALLLGDSALYLCASSLVPTDTQYFGPGTRLTVL.

This clone was seen a handful of times. This chain joins TRBV29-1 and TRBJ2-4; the match to TRBD1 covers 7 bases. V lost 5 bases and J lost 0; bases outside the gene matches: 7. The CDR3 contains 15 residues. Germline V gene sequence: CDR1 SQVTM, CDR2 ANQGSEA. Written as DNA, the CDR3 is TGCAGCGTTCAGAACCAGGGGGTAGCCAAAAACATTCAGTACTTC. This gives the protein CSVQNQGVAKNIQYF.

The V gene is TRBV25-1, the J gene TRBJ1-2; a possible D gene is TRBD1 (6 bases). CDR3 length: 14 residues. V gave up 2 bases and J gave up 2 bases, with 9 bases separating them. Germline values: CDR1 MGHDK, CDR2 SYGVNS. As DNA, the CDR3 is TGTGCCAGCAGTGAACTGGGGGGCAACTATGGCTACACCTTC. Encoded protein: CASSELGGNYGYTF.

The chain employs TRBV7-2 and TRBJ2-1; 7 nucleotides line up with TRBD2. Trimming cost V 4 bases and J 4 bases; bases outside gene matches: 10. This CDR3 contains 16 residues. The germline gives CDR1 SGHTA, CDR2 FQGNSA. DNA of the CDR3: TGTGCCAGCAGCTCCCATCGTCTAGCGGCTTACAATGAGCAGTTCTTC. Its protein is CASSSHRLAAYNEQFF.